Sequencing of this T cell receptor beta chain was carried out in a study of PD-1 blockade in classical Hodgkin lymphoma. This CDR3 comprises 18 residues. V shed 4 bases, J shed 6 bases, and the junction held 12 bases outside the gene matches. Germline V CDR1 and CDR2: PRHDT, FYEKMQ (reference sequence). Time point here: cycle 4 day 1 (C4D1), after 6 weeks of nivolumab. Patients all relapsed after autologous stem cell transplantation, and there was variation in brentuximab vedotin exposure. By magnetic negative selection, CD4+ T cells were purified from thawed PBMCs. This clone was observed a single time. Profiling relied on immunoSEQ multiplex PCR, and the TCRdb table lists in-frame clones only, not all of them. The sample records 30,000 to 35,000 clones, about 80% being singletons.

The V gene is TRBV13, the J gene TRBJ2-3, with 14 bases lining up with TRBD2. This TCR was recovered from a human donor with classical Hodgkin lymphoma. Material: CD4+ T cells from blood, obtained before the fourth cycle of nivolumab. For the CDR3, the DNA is TGTGCCAGCAGCTCTCGCGGACTAGCGGGGGGCCCCGGGGATACGCAGTATTTT. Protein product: CASSSRGLAGGPGDTQYF.